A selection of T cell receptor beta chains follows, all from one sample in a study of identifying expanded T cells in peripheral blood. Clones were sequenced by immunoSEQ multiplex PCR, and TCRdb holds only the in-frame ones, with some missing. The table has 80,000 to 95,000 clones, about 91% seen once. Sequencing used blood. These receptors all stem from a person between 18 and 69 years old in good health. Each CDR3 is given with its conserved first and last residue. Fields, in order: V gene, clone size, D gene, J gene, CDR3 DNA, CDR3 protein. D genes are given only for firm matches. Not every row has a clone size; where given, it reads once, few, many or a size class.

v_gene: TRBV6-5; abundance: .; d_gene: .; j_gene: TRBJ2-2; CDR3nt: TGTGCCAGCAGTTACAGTGGCTTGACCCGGGAGCTGTTTTTT; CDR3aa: CASSYSGLTRELFF
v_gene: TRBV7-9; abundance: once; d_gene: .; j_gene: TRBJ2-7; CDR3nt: TGTGCCAGCAGCTTAGGGTCACCCCAGGGAAGGTACTTC; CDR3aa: CASSLGSPQGRYF
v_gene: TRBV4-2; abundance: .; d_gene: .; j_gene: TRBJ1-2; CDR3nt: TGTGCCAGCAGCCAAGTAGGGCAGGGTGGGAGCTATGGCTACACCTTC; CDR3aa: CASSQVGQGGSYGYTF
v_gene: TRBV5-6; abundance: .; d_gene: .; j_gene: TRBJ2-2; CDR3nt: TGTGCCAGCAGCTTGGGGCTGAACACCGGGGAGCTGTTTTTT; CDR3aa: CASSLGLNTGELFF
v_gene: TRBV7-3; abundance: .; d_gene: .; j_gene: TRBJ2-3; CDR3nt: TGTGCCAGCAGCTTAGGGAGTTTCACAGATACGCAGTATTTT; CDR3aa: CASSLGSFTDTQYF
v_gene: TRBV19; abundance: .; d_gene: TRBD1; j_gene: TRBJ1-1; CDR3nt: TGTGCCAGTAGTATCCTGACAGGGTCAGTGAACACTGAAGCTTTCTTT; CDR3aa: CASSILTGSVNTEAFF
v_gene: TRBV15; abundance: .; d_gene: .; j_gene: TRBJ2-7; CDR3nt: TGTGCCACCAGCAGAGAATTGGCCGAGCAGTACTTC; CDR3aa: CATSRELAEQYF
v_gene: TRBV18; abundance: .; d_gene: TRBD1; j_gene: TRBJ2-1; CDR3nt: TGTGCCAGCTCACCAGGGACAGGTGACAATGAGCAGTTCTTC; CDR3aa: CASSPGTGDNEQFF
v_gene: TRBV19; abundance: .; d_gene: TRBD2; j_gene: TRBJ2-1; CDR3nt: TGTGCCAGTAGTCCCTGGGGACTAGCGGGATCGGTTGAGCAGTTCTTC; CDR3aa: CASSPWGLAGSVEQFF
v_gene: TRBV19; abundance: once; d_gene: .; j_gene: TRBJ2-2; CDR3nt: TGTGCCAGTACCTCCCTCGAGGCAGCCTTCACCCTGGGGCTGTTTTTT; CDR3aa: CASTSLEAAFTLGLFF
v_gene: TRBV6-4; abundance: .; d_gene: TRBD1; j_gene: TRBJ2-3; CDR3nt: TGTGCCAGCAGTGAAGACCAGGGGGGCACAGATACGCAGTATTTT; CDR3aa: CASSEDQGGTDTQYF
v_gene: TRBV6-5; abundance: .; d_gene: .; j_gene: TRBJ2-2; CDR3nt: TGTGCCAGCAGTTTCCCGTCTAACACCGGGGAGCTGTTTTTT; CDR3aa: CASSFPSNTGELFF
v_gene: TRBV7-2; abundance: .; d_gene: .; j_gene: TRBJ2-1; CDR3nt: TGTGCCAGCAGCTTCAGTTCGGCCGATGAGCAGTTCTTC; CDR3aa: CASSFSSADEQFF
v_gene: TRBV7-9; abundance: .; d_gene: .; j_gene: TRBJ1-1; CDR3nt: TGTGCCAGCAGTAGGCCGCCTTATAACACTGAAGCTTTCTTT; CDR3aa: CASSRPPYNTEAFF
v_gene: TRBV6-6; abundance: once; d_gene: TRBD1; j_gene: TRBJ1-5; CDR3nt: TGTGCCAGCGGCCCCGGTGACAGGGACAATCAGCCCCAGCATTTT; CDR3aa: CASGPGDRDNQPQHF
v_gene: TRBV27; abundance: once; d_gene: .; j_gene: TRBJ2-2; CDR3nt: TGTGCCAGCAGCTTCTTGGGGGGCGGCACCGGGGAGCTGTTTTTT; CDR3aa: CASSFLGGGTGELFF
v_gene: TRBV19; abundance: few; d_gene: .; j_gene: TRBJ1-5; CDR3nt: TGTGCCAGTAGTATAATGGGCGGAAATCAGCCCCAGCATTTT; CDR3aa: CASSIMGGNQPQHF
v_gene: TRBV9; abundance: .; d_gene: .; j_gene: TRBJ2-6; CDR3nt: TGTGCCAGCAGCGCGCAAGGACCGCCCTCTGGGGCCAACGTCCTGACTTTC; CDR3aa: CASSAQGPPSGANVLTF
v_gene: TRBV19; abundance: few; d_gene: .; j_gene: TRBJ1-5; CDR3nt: TGTGCCACGCAAGGTGGGGGCAGCTATAGCAATCAGCCCCAGCATTTT; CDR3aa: CATQGGGSYSNQPQHF
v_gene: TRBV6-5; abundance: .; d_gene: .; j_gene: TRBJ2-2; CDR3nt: TGTGCCAGCAGTTATAAAGTGCCGAACACCGGGGAGCTGTTTTTT; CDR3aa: CASSYKVPNTGELFF
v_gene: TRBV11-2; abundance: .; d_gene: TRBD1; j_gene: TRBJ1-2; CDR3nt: TGTGCCAGCAGCCCCGGGACAGGGGGCCCGGGCTACACCTTC; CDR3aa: CASSPGTGGPGYTF
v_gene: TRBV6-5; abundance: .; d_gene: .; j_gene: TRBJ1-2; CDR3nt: TGTGCCAGTAAACAGGTTCATGGCTACACCTTC; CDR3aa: CASKQVHGYTF
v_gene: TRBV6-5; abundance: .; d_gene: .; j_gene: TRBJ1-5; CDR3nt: TGTGCCAGCAGCGACAACAGAGTTGGTCAGCCCCAGCATTTT; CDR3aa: CASSDNRVGQPQHF
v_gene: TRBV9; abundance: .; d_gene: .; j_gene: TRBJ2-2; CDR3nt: TGTGCCAGCAGCGGGGACTTAGCCACTACCGGGGAGCTGTTTTTT; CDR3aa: CASSGDLATTGELFF
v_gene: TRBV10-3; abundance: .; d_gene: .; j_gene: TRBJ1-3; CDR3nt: TGTGCCACCAGAACGGGCCAGGGCGTCGGAAACACCATATATTTT; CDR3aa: CATRTGQGVGNTIYF